The entry below describes one T cell receptor beta chain. The CDR3 sequence is 14 residues long. CDR1 is SGHRS, CDR2 YFSETQ, per germline. Deletions cut 2 bases from V and 5 bases from J, with 14 bases between. Negative isolation yielded the CD8+ and CD4+ T cells, while FACS enriched the TEMRA cells. The sample comes from a study of CD8 T cells in Susac syndrome. Turning to the study itself: At the time of blood draw, patients with Susac syndrome were therapy-naive, receiving corticosteroids, or receiving intravenous immunoglobulin alone.

RNA in amounts of roughly 0.5 to 1 ug was reverse transcribed with random hexamers. A multiplex approach, immunoSEQ multiplex PCR, amplified TCR beta CDR3 across 54 Vbeta and 13 Jbeta. One entry per CDR3 protein, called by TCRdb with MiXCR from the immunoSEQ multiplex PCR reads. This table holds some 200,000 distinct CDR3 sequences, roughly 91% found once. The J gene is TRBJ2-7, the V gene TRBV5-1; D might be TRBD1 or TRBD2, each matching 5 bases. The sequence was collected from a human donor with Susac syndrome. The sequencing input was CD4+ T cells from PBMCs. CDR3 in DNA: TGCGCCAGCAGCTTTGACAGCGGAATCAACGAGCAGTACTTC. Protein: CASSFDSGINEQYF.